The rows below give T cell receptor beta chains drawn from one sample of a study of T cell responses to AZD1222 COVID-19 vaccine. Clones were read by immunoSEQ multiplex PCR, and TCRdb kept only the in-frame ones, dropping some. The sample has about 140,000 clones; roughly nine tenths are singletons. The sequenced sample was peripheral blood, obtained on day 0 of AZD1222 vaccination. These receptors were taken from an adult in good health. The CDR3 runs from the conserved cysteine through the conserved F or W. Fields, in order: CDR3 length, D gene, V gene, clone size, J gene, CDR3 DNA, CDR3 protein. D genes are given only for firm matches. Clone sizes are given selectively: once, few, many, or a class where the clone is expanded.

18,TRBD2,TRBV9,-,TRBJ2-5,TGTGCCAGCAGCGTGTCAAGGGGACTAGCGGATAACCAAGAGACCCAGTACTTC,CASSVSRGLADNQETQYF
14,-,TRBV6-6,-,TRBJ1-5,TGTGCCAGCACAGCCGGACTTCTGGTACAGCCCCAGCATTTT,CASTAGLLVQPQHF
13,-,TRBV28,-,TRBJ2-5,TGTGCCAGCAGTCGACGGGGACGAGAGACCCAGTACTTC,CASSRRGRETQYF
13,-,TRBV2,-,TRBJ1-1,TGTGCCAGCAGTCCGGGTTTGGGCGCTGAAGCTTTCTTT,CASSPGLGAEAFF
14,TRBD1,TRBV7-2,-,TRBJ1-2,TGTGCCAGCAGCTTAGTAGGGGGCGACTATGGCTACACCTTC,CASSLVGGDYGYTF
15,-,TRBV14,-,TRBJ2-7,TGTGCCAGCAGCACCTACAGGGTAGAATCCTACGAGCAGTACTTC,CASSTYRVESYEQYF
18,TRBD2,TRBV7-2,-,TRBJ2-1,TGTGCCAGCAGCTTAGTCCAGGGGTCTAGCGGGAGGGGGAATGAGCAGTTCTTC,CASSLVQGSSGRGNEQFF
13,TRBD1,TRBV7-9,-,TRBJ1-2,TGTGCCAGCAGGCTAACAGGGGAGAGTGGCTACACCTTC,CASRLTGESGYTF
13,TRBD1,TRBV2,-,TRBJ1-6,TGTGCCAGCCGGGACAGGGGGGAGTCACCCCTCCACTTT,CASRDRGESPLHF
12,-,TRBV7-9,-,TRBJ1-1,TGTGCCAGCAGCTTAGCGGATATGAAAACTTTCTTT,CASSLADMKTFF
15,-,TRBV18,once,TRBJ1-3,TGTGCCAGCTCACGGTACGGATCCTCTGGAAACACCATATATTTT,CASSRYGSSGNTIYF
14,-,TRBV19,-,TRBJ1-1,TGTGCCAGTAGTCTCCGGTATCCAGACACTGAAGCTTTCTTT,CASSLRYPDTEAFF
15,TRBD1,TRBV6-5,once,TRBJ1-1,TGTGCCAGCATCCCGCGGACAGGGGGCAGATCTGAAGCTTTCTTT,CASIPRTGGRSEAFF
14,-,TRBV27,once,TRBJ1-1,TGTGCCAGCAGTTTAAACGGGGGAAACACTGAAGCTTTCTTT,CASSLNGGNTEAFF
12,-,TRBV3-1/TRBV3-2,-,TRBJ2-7,TGTGCCAGCAGCTCCTATCCCTACGAGCAGTACTTC,CASSSYPYEQYF
16,-,TRBV7-9,-,TRBJ2-7,TGTGCCAGCAGCTCTTGGATACAGGGAGGGAGGTACGAGCAGTACTTC,CASSSWIQGGRYEQYF
15,TRBD2,TRBV18,-,TRBJ2-7,TGTGCCAGCTCACTCGGACTAGCGGGGACCTACGAGCAGTACTTC,CASSLGLAGTYEQYF
13,-,TRBV2,-,TRBJ1-4,TGTGCCAGCAGTGATGGCGGGGACGAAAAACTGTTTTTT,CASSDGGDEKLFF
17,TRBD2,TRBV7-7,-,TRBJ2-7,TGTGCCAGCAGCCACACCGTGGGCGGGAGGAACCCCTGCGAGCAGTACTTC,CASSHTVGGRNPCEQYF
12,-,TRBV19,-,TRBJ2-7,TGTGCCAGTACCTCGCGGGACTACGAGCAGTACTTC,CASTSRDYEQYF
14,TRBD1,TRBV15,-,TRBJ1-2,TGTGCCACCAGTCCCGACAGGGGTTACTATGGCTACACCTTC,CATSPDRGYYGYTF
16,-,TRBV6-1,-,TRBJ1-5,TGTGCCAGCAGTGAAGATGCAGGGGAGGGCGGGCAGCCCCAGCATTTT,CASSEDAGEGGQPQHF
17,-,TRBV4-3,once,TRBJ1-3,TGCGCCAGCAGCCAAACGGACTTTCAGAGCTCTGGAAACACCATATATTTT,CASSQTDFQSSGNTIYF
15,-,TRBV6-2/TRBV6-3,-,TRBJ2-7,TGTGCCAGCAGTCCCCGAGAGGATAGCTCCTACGAGCAGTACTTC,CASSPREDSSYEQYF
15,TRBD2,TRBV28,-,TRBJ2-2,TGTGCCAGCAGACCAGCGGGAGGAAACACCGGGGAGCTGTTTTTT,CASRPAGGNTGELFF
13,-,TRBV7-8,-,TRBJ2-1,TGTGCCAGCACCGGACGCGTCGTAAATGAGCAGTTCTTC,CASTGRVVNEQFF
17,TRBD2,TRBV4-1,once,TRBJ2-3,TGCGCCAGCAGCCAAGACAAGCGGGGGGCGAGCACAGATACGCAGTATTTT,CASSQDKRGASTDTQYF
15,-,TRBV28,-,TRBJ1-4,TGTGCCAGCAGTAGACGGACAGCAACTAATGAAAAACTGTTTTTT,CASSRRTATNEKLFF
14,-,TRBV6-4,-,TRBJ2-3,TGTGCCAGCAGCCCCCGGGGTGGCACAGATACGCAGTATTTT,CASSPRGGTDTQYF
17,-,TRBV28,few,TRBJ1-1,TGTGCCAGCAGCCCTTCCTGGGGTAGGCTAATGAACACTGAAGCTTTCTTT,CASSPSWGRLMNTEAFF
15,-,TRBV27,-,TRBJ1-1,TGTGCCAGCAGTCCCCAACTAAACTTGAACACTGAAGCTTTCTTT,CASSPQLNLNTEAFF
16,-,TRBV2,-,TRBJ1-2,TGTGCCAGCAGTGGGGCAGAAAGGCTCCCTAACTATGGCTACACCTTC,CASSGAERLPNYGYTF
17,-,TRBV7-3,few,TRBJ2-1,TGTGCCAGCAGCCGCCAGGGGACAAAGGGGTCCTACAATGAGCAGTTCTTC,CASSRQGTKGSYNEQFF